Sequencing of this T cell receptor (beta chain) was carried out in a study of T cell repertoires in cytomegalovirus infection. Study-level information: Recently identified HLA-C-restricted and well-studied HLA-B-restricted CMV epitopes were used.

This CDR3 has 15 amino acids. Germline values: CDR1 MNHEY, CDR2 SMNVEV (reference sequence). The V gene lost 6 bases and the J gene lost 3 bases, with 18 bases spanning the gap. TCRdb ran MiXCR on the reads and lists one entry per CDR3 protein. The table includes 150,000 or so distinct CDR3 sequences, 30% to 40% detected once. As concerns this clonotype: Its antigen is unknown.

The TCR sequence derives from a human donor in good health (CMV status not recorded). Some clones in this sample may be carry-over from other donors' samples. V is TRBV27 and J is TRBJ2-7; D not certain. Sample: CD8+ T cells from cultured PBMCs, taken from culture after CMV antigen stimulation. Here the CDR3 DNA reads TGTGCCAGCAGCAACTCTCCAAGCCTAGGCTACGAGCAGTACTTC. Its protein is CASSNSPSLGYEQYF.